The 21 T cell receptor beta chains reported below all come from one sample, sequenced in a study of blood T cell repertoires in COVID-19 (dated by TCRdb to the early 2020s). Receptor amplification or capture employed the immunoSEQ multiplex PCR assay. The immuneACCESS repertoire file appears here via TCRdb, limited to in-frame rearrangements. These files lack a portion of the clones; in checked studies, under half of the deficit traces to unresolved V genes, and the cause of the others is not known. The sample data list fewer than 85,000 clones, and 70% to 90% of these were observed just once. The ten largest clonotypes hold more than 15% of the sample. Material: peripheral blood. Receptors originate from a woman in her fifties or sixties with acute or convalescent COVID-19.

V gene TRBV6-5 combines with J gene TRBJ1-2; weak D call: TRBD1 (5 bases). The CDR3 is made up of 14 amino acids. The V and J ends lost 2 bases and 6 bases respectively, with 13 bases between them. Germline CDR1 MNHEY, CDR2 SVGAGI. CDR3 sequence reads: CASSYGAGMHGYTF. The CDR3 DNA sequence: TGTGCCAGCAGTTACGGGGCAGGGATGCATGGCTACACCTTC.

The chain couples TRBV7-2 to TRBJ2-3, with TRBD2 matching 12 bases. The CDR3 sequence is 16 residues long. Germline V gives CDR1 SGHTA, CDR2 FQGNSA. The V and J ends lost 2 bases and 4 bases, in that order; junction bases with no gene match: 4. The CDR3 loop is CASSLLAGGPSDTQYF. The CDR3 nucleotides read TGTGCCAGCAGCTTACTAGCGGGGGGGCCCTCAGATACGCAGTATTTT.

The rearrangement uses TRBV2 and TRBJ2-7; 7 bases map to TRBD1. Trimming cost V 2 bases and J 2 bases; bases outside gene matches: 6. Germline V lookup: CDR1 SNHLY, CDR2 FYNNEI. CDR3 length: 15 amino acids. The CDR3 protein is CASSERIGQAYEQYF. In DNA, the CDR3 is TGTGCCAGCAGTGAAAGGATTGGACAGGCCTACGAGCAGTACTTC.

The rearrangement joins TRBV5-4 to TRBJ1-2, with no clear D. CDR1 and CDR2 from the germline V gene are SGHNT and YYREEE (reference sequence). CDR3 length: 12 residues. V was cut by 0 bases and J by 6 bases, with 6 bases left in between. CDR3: CASSLGQDGYTF. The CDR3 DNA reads TGTGCCAGCAGCTTGGGACAAGATGGCTACACCTTC.

The CDR3 region has the DNA TGTGCCAGCAGCCCGGGGGGGCGTGGGACTGAAGCTTTCTTT. Protein product: CASSPGGRGTEAFF. This chain links TRBV7-9 with TRBJ1-1; possibly TRBD1 for D (6 bases). CDR3 length equals 14 residues. Trimming left V 5 bases short and J 5 bases short, with 15 bases between. Germline V gene sequence: CDR1 SEHNR, CDR2 FQNEAQ (reference sequence).

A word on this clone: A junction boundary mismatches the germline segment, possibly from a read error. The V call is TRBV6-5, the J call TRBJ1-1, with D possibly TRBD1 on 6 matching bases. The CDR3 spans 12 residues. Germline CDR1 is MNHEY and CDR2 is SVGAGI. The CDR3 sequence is CASSKVTGPKLF. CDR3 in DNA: TGTGCCAGCAGTAAGGTGACAGGCCCAAAGCTCTTT.

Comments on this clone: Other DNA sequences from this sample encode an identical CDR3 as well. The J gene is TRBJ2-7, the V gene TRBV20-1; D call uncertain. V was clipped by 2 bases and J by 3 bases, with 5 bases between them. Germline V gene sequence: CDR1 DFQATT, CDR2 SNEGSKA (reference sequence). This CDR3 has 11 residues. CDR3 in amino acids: CSARSSYEQYF. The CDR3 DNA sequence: TGCAGTGCTAGATCTAGCTACGAGCAGTACTTC.

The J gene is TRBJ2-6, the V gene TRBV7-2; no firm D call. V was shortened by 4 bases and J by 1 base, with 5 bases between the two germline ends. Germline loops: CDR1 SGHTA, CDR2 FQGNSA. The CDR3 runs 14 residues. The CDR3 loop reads CASSSVSGANVLTF. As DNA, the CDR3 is TGTGCCAGCAGCTCAGTTTCTGGGGCCAACGTCCTGACTTTC.

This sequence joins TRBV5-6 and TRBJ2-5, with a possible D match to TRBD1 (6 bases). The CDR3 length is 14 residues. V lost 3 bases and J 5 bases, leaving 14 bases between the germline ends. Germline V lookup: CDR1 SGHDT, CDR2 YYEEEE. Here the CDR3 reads CASSSSQGSETQYF. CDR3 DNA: TGTGCCAGCAGCTCCTCACAGGGCTCGGAGACCCAGTACTTC.

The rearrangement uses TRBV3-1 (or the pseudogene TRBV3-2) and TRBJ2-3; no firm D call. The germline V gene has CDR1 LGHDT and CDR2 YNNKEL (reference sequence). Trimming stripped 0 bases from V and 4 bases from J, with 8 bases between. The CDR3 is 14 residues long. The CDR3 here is CASSQDWASDTQYF. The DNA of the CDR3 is TGTGCCAGCAGCCAAGATTGGGCTTCAGATACGCAGTATTTT.

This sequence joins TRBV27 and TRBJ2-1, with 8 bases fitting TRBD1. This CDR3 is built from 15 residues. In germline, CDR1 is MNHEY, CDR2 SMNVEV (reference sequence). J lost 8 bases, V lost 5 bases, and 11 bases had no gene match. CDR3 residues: CASSQSRQGNDEQFF. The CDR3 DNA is TGTGCCAGCAGTCAGAGTCGACAGGGGAATGATGAGCAGTTCTTC.

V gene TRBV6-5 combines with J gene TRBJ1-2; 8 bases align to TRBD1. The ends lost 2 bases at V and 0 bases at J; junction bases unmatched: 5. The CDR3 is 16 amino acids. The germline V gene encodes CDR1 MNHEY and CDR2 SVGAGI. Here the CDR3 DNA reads TGTGCCAGCAGTTACGCCACAGGGGGTTCTAACTATGGCTACACCTTC. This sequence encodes CASSYATGGSNYGYTF.

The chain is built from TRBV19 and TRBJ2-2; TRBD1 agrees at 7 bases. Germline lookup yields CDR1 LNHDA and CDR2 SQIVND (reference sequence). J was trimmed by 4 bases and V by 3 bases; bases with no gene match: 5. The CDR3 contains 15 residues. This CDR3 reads CASSMDRRTTGELFF. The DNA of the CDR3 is TGTGCCAGTAGTATGGACAGGCGAACCACCGGGGAGCTGTTTTTT.

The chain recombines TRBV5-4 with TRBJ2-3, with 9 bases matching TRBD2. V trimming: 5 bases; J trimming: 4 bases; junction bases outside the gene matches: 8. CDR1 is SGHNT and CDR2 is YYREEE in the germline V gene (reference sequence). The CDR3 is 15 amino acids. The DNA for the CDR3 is TGTGCCAGCAGTCCACTGCGGGGGGGCCCAGATACGCAGTATTTT. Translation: CASSPLRGGPDTQYF.

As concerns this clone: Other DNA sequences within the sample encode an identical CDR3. The CDR3 coding sequence is TGTGCCAGCAGTTACCAACCTGAGACAGGGGACACTGAAGCTTTCTTT. As protein: CASSYQPETGDTEAFF. The chain joins TRBV6-6 to TRBJ1-1; 8 nucleotides align to TRBD1. The V and J ends lost 2 bases and 3 bases, in that order; junction bases with no gene match: 8. CDR1 is MNHNY and CDR2 is SVGAGI in the germline V gene (reference sequence). The CDR3 loop spans 16 amino acids.

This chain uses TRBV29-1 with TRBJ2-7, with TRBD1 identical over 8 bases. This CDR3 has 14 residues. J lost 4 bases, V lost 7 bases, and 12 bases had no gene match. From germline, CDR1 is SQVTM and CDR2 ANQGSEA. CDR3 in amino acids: CSAFLSTGAYEQYF. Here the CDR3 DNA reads TGCAGCGCCTTCCTTTCGACAGGGGCATACGAGCAGTACTTC.

CDR3 in amino acids: CASSGPRDQETQYF. As DNA, the CDR3 is TGTGCCAGTAGTGGCCCCAGGGATCAAGAGACCCAGTACTTC. V and J are TRBV19 and TRBJ2-5; TRBD1 is a possible D gene (5 bases). V was pared by 5 bases and J by 2 bases, with 12 bases between. Germline assignment: CDR1 LNHDA and CDR2 SQIVND (reference sequence). The CDR3 sequence is 14 residues long.

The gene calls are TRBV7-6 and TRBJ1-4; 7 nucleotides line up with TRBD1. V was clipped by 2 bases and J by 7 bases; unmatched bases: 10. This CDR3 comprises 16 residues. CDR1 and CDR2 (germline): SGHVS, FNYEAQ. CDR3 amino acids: CASSLYTGTEFEKLFF. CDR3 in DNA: TGTGCCAGCAGCTTATATACCGGGACAGAGTTTGAAAAACTGTTTTTT.

Written as DNA, the CDR3 is TGTGCCAGCACCCCAGAGGGTAGGTACAATGAGCAGTTCTTC. Protein product: CASTPEGRYNEQFF. The V gene is TRBV7-2, the J gene TRBJ2-1; the D gene is possibly TRBD2 (5 bases). Germline assignment: CDR1 SGHTA and CDR2 FQGNSA. The CDR3 spans 14 residues. Trimming removed 7 bases at V and 4 bases at J, with 14 bases between.

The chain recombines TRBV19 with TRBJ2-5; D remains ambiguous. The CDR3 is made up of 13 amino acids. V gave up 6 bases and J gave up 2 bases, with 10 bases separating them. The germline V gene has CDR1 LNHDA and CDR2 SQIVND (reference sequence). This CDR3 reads CASRQSTQETQYF. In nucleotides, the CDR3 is TGTGCCAGTAGACAAAGTACGCAAGAGACCCAGTACTTC.

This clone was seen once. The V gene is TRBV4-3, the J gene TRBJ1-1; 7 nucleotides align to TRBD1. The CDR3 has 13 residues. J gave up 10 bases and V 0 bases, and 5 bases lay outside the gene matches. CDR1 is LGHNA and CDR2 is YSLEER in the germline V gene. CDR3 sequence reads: CASSQDRQGGAFF. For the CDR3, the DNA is TGCGCCAGCAGCCAAGATAGACAGGGAGGAGCTTTCTTT.